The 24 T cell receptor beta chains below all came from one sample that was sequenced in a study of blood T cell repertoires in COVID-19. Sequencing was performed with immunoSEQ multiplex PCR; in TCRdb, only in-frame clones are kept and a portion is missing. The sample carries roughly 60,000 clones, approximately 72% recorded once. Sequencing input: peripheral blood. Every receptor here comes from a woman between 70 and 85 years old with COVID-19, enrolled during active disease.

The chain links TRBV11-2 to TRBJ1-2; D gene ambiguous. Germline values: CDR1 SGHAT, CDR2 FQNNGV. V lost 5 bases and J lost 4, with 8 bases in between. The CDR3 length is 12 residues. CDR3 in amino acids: CASSLGSYGYTF. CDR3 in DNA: TGTGCCAGCAGCCTCGGGAGCTATGGCTACACCTTC.

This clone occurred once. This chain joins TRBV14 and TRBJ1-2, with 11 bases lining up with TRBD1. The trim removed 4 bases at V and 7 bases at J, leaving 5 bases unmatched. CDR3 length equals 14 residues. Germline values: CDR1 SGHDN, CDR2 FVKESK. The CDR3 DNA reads TGTGCCAGCAGCCGACCCGGGACAGGGGGTGGCTACACCTTC. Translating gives CASSRPGTGGGYTF. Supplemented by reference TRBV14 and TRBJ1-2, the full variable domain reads EAGVTQFPSHSVIEKGQTVTLRCDPISGHDNLYWYRRVMGKEIKFLLHFVKESKQDESGMPNNRFLAERTGGTYSTLKVQPAELEDSGVYFCASSRPGTGGGYTFGSGTRLTVV.

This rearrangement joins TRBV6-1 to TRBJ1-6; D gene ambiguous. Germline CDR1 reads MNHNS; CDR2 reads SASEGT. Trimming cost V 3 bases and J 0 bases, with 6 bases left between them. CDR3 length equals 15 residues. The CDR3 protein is CASSDRSSYNSPLHF. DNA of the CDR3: TGTGCCAGCAGTGACCGGAGCTCCTATAATTCACCCCTCCACTTT.

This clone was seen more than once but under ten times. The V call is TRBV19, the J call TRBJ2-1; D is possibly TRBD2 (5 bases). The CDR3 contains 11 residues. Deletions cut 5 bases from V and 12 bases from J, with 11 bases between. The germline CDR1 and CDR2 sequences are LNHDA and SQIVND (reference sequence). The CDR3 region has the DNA TGTGCCAGTAGTGAGGCACGGGGGCAGTTCTTC. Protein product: CASSEARGQFF.

In nucleotides, the CDR3 is TGCGCCAGCAGCTCCAGGACTAGCGCGGGCAATGAGCAGTTCTTC. Protein product: CASSSRTSAGNEQFF. The V call is TRBV5-1, the J call TRBJ2-1; 9 bases align to TRBD2. CDR1 is SGHRS and CDR2 is YFSETQ in the germline V gene. This CDR3 has 15 amino acids. Trimming took 3 bases from V and 6 from J; bases not matched to a gene: 7.

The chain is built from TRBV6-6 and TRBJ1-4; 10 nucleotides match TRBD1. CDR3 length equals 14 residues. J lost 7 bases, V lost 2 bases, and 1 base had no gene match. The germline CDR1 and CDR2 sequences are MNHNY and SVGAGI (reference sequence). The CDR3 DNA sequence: TGTGCCAGCAGTTACGGGACAGGGGTTGAAAAACTGTTTTTT. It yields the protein CASSYGTGVEKLFF.

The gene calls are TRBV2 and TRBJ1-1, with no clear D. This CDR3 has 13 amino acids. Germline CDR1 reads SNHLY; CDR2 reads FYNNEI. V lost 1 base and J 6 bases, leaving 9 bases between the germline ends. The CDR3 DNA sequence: TGTGCCAGCAGTGAAGAATGGAGGCCTGAAGCTTTCTTT. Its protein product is CASSEEWRPEAFF.

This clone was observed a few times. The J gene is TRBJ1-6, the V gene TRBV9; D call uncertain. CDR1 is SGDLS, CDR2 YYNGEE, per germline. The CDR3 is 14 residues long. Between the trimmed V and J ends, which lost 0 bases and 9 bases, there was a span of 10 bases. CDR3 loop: CASSVAGATSPLHF. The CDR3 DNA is TGTGCCAGCAGCGTAGCGGGTGCAACTTCACCCCTCCACTTT.

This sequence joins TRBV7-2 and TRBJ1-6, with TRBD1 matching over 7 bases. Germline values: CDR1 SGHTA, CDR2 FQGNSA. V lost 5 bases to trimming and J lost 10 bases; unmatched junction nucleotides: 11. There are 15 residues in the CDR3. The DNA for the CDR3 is TGTGCCAGCAGCGGGGACAGCCGACCAGGCTCACCCCTCCACTTT. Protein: CASSGDSRPGSPLHF.

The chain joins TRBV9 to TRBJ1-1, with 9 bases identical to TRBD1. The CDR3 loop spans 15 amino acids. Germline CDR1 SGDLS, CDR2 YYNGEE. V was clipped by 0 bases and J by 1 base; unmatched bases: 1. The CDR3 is CASSVAQGANTEAFF. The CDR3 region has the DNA TGTGCCAGCAGCGTAGCACAGGGGGCGAACACTGAAGCTTTCTTT.

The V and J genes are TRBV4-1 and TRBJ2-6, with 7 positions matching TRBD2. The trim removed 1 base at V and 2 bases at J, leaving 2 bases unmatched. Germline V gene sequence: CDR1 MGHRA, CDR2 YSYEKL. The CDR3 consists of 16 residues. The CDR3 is CASSQVGGPGANVLTF. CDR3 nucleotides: TGCGCCAGCAGCCAAGTGGGAGGGCCTGGGGCCAACGTCCTGACTTTC.

The CDR3 spells CASSPGLDNEQFF. As DNA, the CDR3 is TGTGCCAGCAGCCCGGGACTAGACAATGAGCAGTTCTTC. The chain carries TRBV7-2 and TRBJ2-1; 8 nucleotides align to TRBD2. The CDR3 is 13 amino acids. V was pared by 5 bases and J by 5 bases, with 2 bases of the junction left unmatched. CDR1 and CDR2 from the germline V gene are SGHTA and FQGNSA.

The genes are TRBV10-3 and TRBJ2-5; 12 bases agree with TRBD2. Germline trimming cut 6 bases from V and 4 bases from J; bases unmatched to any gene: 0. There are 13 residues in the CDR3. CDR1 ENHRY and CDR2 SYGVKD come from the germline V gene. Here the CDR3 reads CAIRTSGGETQYF. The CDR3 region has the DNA TGTGCCATCAGGACTAGCGGGGGAGAGACCCAGTACTTC.

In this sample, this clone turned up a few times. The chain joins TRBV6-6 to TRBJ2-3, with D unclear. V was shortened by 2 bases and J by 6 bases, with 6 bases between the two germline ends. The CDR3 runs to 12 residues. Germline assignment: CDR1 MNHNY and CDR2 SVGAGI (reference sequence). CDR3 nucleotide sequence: TGTGCCAGCAGTTACGAGATCGATACGCAGTATTTT. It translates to CASSYEIDTQYF.

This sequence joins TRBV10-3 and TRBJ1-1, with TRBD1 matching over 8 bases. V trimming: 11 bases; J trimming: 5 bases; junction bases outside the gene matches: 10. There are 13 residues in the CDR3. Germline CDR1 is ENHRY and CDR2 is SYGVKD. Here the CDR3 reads CAQGQGAGTEAFF. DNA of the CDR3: TGTGCCCAGGGGCAGGGGGCTGGTACTGAAGCTTTCTTT.

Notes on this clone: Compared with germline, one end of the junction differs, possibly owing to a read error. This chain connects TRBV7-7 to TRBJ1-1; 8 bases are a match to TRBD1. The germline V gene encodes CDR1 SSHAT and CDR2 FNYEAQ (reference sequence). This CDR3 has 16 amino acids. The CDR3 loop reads CASSLSPGGLNTEAFF. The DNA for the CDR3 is TGTGCTAGCAGCTTATCTCCAGGGGGCTTGAACACTGAAGCTTTCTTT.

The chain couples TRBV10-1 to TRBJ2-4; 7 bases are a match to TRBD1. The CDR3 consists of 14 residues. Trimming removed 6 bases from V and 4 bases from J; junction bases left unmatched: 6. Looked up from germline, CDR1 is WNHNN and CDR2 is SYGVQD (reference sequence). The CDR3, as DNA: TGCGCCAGCAGCCGGGACAGACAAAAAAACATTCAGTACTTC. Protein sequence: CASSRDRQKNIQYF.

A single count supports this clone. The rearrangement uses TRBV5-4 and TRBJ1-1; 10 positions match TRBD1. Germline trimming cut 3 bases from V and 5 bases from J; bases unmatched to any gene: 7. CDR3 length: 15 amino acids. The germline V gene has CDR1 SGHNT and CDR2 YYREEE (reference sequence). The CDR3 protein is CASSSRQGAWTEAFF. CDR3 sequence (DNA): TGTGCCAGCAGCTCGAGACAGGGGGCTTGGACTGAAGCTTTCTTT.

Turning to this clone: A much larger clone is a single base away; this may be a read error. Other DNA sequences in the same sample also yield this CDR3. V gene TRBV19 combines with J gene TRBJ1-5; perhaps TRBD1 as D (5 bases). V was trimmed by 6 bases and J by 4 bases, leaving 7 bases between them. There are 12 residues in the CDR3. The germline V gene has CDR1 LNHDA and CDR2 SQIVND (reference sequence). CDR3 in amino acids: CASRGGNQPQHF. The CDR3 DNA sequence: TGTGCCAGTAGGGGGGGGAATCAGCCCCAGCATTTT.

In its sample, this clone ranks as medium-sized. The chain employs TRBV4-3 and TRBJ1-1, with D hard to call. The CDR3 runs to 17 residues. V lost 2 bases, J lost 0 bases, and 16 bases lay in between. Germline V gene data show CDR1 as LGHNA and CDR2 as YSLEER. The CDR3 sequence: CASSQYFAGSLNTEAFF. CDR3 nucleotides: TGCGCCAGCAGCCAATATTTCGCCGGGAGCTTGAACACTGAAGCTTTCTTT.

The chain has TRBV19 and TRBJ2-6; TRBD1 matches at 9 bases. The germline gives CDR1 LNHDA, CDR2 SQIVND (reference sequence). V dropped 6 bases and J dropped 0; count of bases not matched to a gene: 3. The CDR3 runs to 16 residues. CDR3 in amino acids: CASRPTGGSGANVLTF. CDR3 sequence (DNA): TGTGCCAGTAGACCGACAGGGGGCTCTGGGGCCAACGTCCTGACTTTC.

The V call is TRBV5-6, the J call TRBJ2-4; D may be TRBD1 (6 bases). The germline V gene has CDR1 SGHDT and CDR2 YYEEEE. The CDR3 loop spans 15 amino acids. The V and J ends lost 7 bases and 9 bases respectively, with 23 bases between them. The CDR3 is CASSAPPGTRGIQYF. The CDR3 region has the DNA TGTGCCAGCTCGGCGCCCCCCGGGACACGGGGCATTCAGTACTTC.

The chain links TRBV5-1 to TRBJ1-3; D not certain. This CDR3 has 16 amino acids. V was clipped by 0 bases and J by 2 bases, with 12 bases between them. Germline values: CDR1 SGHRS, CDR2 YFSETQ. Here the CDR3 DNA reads TGCGCCAGCAGCTTGGCGGCGGCCGCTCCTGGAAACACCATATATTTT. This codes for CASSLAAAAPGNTIYF. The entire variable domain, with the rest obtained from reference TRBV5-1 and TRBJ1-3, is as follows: KAGVTQTPRYLIKTRGQQVTLSCSPISGHRSVSWYQQTPGQGLQFLFEYFSETQRNKGNFPGRFSGRQFSNSRSEMNVSTLELGDSALYLCASSLAAAAPGNTIYFGEGSWLTVV.

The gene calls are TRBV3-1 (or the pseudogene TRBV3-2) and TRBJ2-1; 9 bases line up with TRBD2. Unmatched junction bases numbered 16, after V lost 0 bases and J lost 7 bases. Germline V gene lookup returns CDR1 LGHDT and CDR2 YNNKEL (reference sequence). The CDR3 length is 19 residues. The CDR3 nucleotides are TGTGCCAGCAGCCAAGAAGTAGGTAGAAGCGGGAGGTTGAAGAATGAGCAGTTCTTC. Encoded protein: CASSQEVGRSGRLKNEQFF.